These T cell receptor beta chains were read from a single sample in a study of shared clonotypes between healthy human individuals. TCRdb keeps only in-frame clones here, not all; method: immunoSEQ multiplex PCR. The sample carries some 2,000,000 clones, 85% to 95% recorded once. Sequences were obtained from naive CD4+ T cells sorted from blood. Every receptor here comes from a man between 18 and 29 years old in good health. The CDR3 runs from the conserved cysteine through the conserved F or W.

j_gene | v_gene | CDR3aa
TRBJ2-3 | TRBV5-1 | CASSLVSGLTDTQYF
TRBJ1-2 | TRBV7-2 | CASSPGGTRGYTF
TRBJ2-2 | TRBV15 | CAAKTGGPGELFF
TRBJ2-5 | TRBV5-1 | CASRAGRTQETQYF
TRBJ1-3 | TRBV6-5 | CASSYSGGSGNTIYF
TRBJ1-1 | TRBV9 | CASSVGADTWNTEAFF
TRBJ1-4 | TRBV28 | CASSLEGINEKLFF
TRBJ1-1 | TRBV11-2 | CASSFSGRGNTEAFF
TRBJ2-7 | TRBV6-5 | CASSYSPAGPYEQYF
TRBJ2-7 | TRBV7-2 | CASSLDLGGWYEQYF
TRBJ2-1 | TRBV7-2 | CASSLGGKAGEMFF
TRBJ2-2 | TRBV18 | CASSPQANTGELFF
TRBJ2-1 | TRBV9 | CASSLLAGDNNEQFF
TRBJ2-3 | TRBV7-2 | CASTRIAPSTDTQYF
TRBJ2-6 | TRBV5-6 | CASSLWRVSYSGANVLTF
TRBJ2-3 | TRBV29-1 | CSVVLPVTSTDTQYF
TRBJ2-1 | TRBV7-2 | CASSFGVVNEQFF
TRBJ1-3 | TRBV11-2 | CASSPGTGADTIYF
TRBJ1-1 | TRBV5-1 | CASSLSGSTVNTEAFF
TRBJ1-1 | TRBV10-3 | CAISTGGAGTEAFF
TRBJ2-7 | TRBV25-1 | CASSGWYEQYF
TRBJ1-1 | TRBV5-4 | CASSVRGRNTEAFF
TRBJ2-3 | TRBV11-3 | CASSSSGYGNTDTQYF
TRBJ2-4 | TRBV30 | CAFEGGANIQYF
TRBJ2-7 | TRBV2 | CASSEAGTGVYEQYF
TRBJ2-1 | TRBV2 | CASSRLAGEDNEQFF
TRBJ2-7 | TRBV28 | CASSSDREEDEQYF
TRBJ2-7 | TRBV6-1 | CASNLNTGREQYF
TRBJ2-1 | TRBV6-5 | CASSQRWGPYNEQFF
TRBJ2-7 | TRBV28 | CASSLLQGGYEQYF
TRBJ1-2 | TRBV29-1 | CSVEVTGGSGYTF
TRBJ2-1 | TRBV18 | CASSPSYPSSHEQFF
TRBJ2-5 | TRBV9 | CASSPTGAEETQYF
TRBJ2-2 | TRBV6-1 | CASSEGQHTGELFF
TRBJ1-1 | TRBV13 | CASSQDRGNQYTEAFF
TRBJ2-5 | TRBV13 | CASSRIPSQETQYF
TRBJ2-1 | TRBV5-6 | CASSLELVGEQFF
TRBJ2-5 | TRBV10-1 | CASSDSQETQYF
TRBJ1-2 | TRBV4-1 | CASSPAGNYGYTF
TRBJ1-5 | TRBV6-5 | CASNGTGAINQPQHF
TRBJ1-5 | TRBV29-1 | CSVTKQGGSNQPQHF
TRBJ2-7 | TRBV10-1 | CASSEYAGSYEQYF
TRBJ2-7 | TRBV7-2 | CASSPGQESSYEQYF
TRBJ2-4 | TRBV5-1 | CASSLDSGGGNIQYF
TRBJ1-4 | TRBV7-9 | CASSAPGPRREKLFF
TRBJ2-6 | TRBV2 | CASSEQGGGANVLTF
TRBJ1-1 | TRBV5-1 | CASSPTGGSPEAFF
TRBJ1-4 | TRBV5-1 | CASSLGQGDGEKLFF
TRBJ2-7 | TRBV10-3 | CAISESQGSHEQYF
TRBJ1-1 | TRBV6-5 | CATMTSVPTEAFF
TRBJ1-6 | TRBV5-6 | CASSLEQGARFNSPLHF